This T cell receptor beta chain originates from a study of a mutant IDH1 vaccine in newly diagnosed glioma. Method: immunoSEQ multiplex PCR; TCRdb's copy keeps in-frame clones and lacks some. The data show about 32,000 clones, around 77% seen once. General study results and limits: Among all patients, vaccine-induced immune responses occurred in about 93%.

Time point here: week 35, safety follow-up. The content of each vaccine dose was 300 ug of mutant IDH1 20-mer peptide, and topical imiquimod accompanied it. In weeks 1, 3, 5, 7, 11, 15, 19 and 23, patients were vaccinated. The donors had new WHO grade 3 or 4 astrocytomas; these were IDH1-mutant and ATRX-lost. Only a few counts were recorded for this clone. The antigen is unknown. Per the germline V gene, CDR1 is SGHTA and CDR2 is FQGNSA. This CDR3 region has 19 residues. Trimming removed 3 bases from V and 0 bases from J; junction bases left unmatched: 9. This receptor was identified in a man aged 40-55 years with glioma. Some clones in this sample may be carry-over from other donors' samples. This sample comprised PBMCs, obtained from a glioma patient whose treatment included an IDH1 peptide vaccine. This rearrangement joins TRBV7-2 to TRBJ2-7; 15 bases agree with TRBD2. CDR3 protein: CASSLGLAGGILRSYEQYF. In DNA, the CDR3 is TGTGCCAGCAGCTTGGGACTAGCGGGGGGCATACTCCGCTCCTACGAGCAGTACTTC.